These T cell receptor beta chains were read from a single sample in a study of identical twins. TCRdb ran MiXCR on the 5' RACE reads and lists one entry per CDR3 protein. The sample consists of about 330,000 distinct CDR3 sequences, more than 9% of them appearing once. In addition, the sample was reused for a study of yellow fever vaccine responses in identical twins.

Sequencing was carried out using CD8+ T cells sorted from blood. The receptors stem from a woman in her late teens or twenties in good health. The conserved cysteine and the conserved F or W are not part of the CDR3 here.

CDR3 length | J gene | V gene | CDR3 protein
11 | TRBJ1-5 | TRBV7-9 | ASSEPGGQPQH
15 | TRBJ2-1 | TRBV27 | ASSLPASGGIHNEQF
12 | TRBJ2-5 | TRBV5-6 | AISPGHSQETQY
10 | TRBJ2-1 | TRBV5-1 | ASSSTAAEQF
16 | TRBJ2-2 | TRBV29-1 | SVEDPTTSGGAAGELF
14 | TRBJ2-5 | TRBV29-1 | SVEPNQGGYQETQY
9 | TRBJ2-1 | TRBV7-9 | ASKGYNEQF
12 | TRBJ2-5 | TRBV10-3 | AISDLLVEETQY
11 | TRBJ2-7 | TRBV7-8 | ASSARDHYEQY
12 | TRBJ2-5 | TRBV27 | ASSLWSGEETQY
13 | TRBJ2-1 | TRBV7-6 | ASSLERDGYNEQF
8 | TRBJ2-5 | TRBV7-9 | ASWGETQY
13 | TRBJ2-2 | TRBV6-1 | ASSEARYSTGELF
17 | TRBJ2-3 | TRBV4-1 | ASSQELPDGGRFTDTQY
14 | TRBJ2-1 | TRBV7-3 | ASSSSGGQGYGEQF
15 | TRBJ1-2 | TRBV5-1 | ASSQWGQGDSLDGYT
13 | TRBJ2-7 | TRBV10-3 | AISESGTSAYEQY
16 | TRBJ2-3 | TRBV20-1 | SARDRTGGRGSTDTQY
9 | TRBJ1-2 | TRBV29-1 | SVDVQYGYT
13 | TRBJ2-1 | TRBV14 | ASSQEAVGNNEQF
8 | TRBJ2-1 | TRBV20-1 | SGDCNEQF
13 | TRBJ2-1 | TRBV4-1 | ASSQNGATVDEQF
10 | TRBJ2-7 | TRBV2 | ASTWYPYEQY
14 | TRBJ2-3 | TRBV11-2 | ASTPLSGDSTDTQY
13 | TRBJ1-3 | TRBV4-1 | ASSQDPVSGNTIY
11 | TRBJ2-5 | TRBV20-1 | SARDWTKETQY
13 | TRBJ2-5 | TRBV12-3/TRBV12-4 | ASTPRADRGETQY